A selection of T cell receptor beta chains follows, all from one sample in a study of blood T cell repertoires in COVID-19. Sequencing used immunoSEQ multiplex PCR; TCRdb keeps in-frame clones, though not all of them. Of about 310,000 clones listed, approximately 87% were seen once; the top ten hold 7.8%. The sequencing sample was made of peripheral blood. The receptors stem from a woman in her forties or fifties who had recovered from COVID-19. Both conserved end residues are part of each CDR3. The D gene is left open where the match is weak. Not all rows give a size; the values are once, few, many and, for expanded clones, a class.

j_gene	v_gene	abundance	d_gene	CDR3nt	CDR3aa
TRBJ1-2	TRBV30	NA	NA	TGTGCCTCTTCCAGACAGTCAGCTAACTATGGCTACACCTTC	CASSRQSANYGYTF
TRBJ2-3	TRBV10-1	NA	TRBD2	TGCGCCAGCAGTGTAGGAGCGGGGAGGAGAGATACGCAGTATTTT	CASSVGAGRRDTQYF
TRBJ2-3	TRBV5-5	NA	NA	TGTGCCAGCAGCTTCGACCCGGGTAACACAGATACGCAGTATTTT	CASSFDPGNTDTQYF
TRBJ2-7	TRBV6-5	NA	TRBD1	TGTGCCAGCAGTTACAGAAGGACAGGTTACTACGAGCAGTACTTC	CASSYRRTGYYEQYF
TRBJ1-2	TRBV4-3	NA	NA	TGCGCCAGCAGCCAAGATCTCAGGGAGGTTAGCTATGGCTACACCTTC	CASSQDLREVSYGYTF
TRBJ2-7	TRBV19	NA	TRBD1	TGTGCCAGTAGCCCCAGGGGACAGGGCCGATCCTACGAGCAGTACTTC	CASSPRGQGRSYEQYF
TRBJ1-6	TRBV30	NA	NA	TGTGCCTGGAGTGTCGTAAATTCACCCCTCCACTTT	CAWSVVNSPLHF
TRBJ2-1	TRBV2	NA	TRBD2	TGTGCCAGCAGTGCGTTAACTAGCGGATACAATGAGCAGTTCTTC	CASSALTSGYNEQFF
TRBJ1-6	TRBV7-2	NA	TRBD1	TGTGCCAGCAGCCCCAAAGGACAGGCCAATTCACCCCTCCACTTT	CASSPKGQANSPLHF
TRBJ1-1	TRBV10-3	NA	TRBD1	TGTGCCATCAGTGAGTCCCGGACAGGTATGAACACTGAAGCTTTCTTT	CAISESRTGMNTEAFF
TRBJ2-1	TRBV11-2	NA	NA	TGTGCCAGCAGCCCTAGGAACCCCTCCTACAATGAGCAGTTCTTC	CASSPRNPSYNEQFF
TRBJ2-1	TRBV11-3	few	NA	TGTGCCAGCAGCTTAGGTAGCATGAATGAGCAGTTCTTC	CASSLGSMNEQFF
TRBJ2-7	TRBV4-1	few	NA	TGCGCCAGCAGCCAAGCGGCTCGTCAATGGGACTTCTACGAGCAGTACTTC	CASSQAARQWDFYEQYF
TRBJ2-7	TRBV19	NA	TRBD1	TGTGCCAGTAGTGCTTCGGGACAGAGACCTGGCGAGCAGTACTTC	CASSASGQRPGEQYF
TRBJ2-7	TRBV4-3	NA	NA	TGCGCCAGCAGCTATGACAGTCTCTCCTACGAGCAGTACTTC	CASSYDSLSYEQYF
TRBJ1-1	TRBV19	NA	NA	TGTGCCAGTACCTGGGCAGGGGACACTGAAGCTTTCTTT	CASTWAGDTEAFF
TRBJ1-6	TRBV10-1	NA	NA	TGCGCCAGCACATTGCGCGGACAGCCTAAATATAATTCACCCCTCCACTTT	CASTLRGQPKYNSPLHF
TRBJ1-5	TRBV7-2	NA	NA	TGTGCCAGCAGCTTAGGGACAGAGAGAGGCCAGCCCCAGCATTTT	CASSLGTERGQPQHF
TRBJ2-3	TRBV7-2	NA	NA	TGTGCCAGCAGCTTGATCATCGGCCAGGGCACAGATACGCAGTATTTT	CASSLIIGQGTDTQYF
TRBJ1-1	TRBV3-1/TRBV3-2	NA	TRBD1	TGTGCCAGCAGCCAGGGACAGGGATCAGCTTTCTTT	CASSQGQGSAFF
TRBJ2-7	TRBV6-6	NA	NA	TGTGCCAGCAGTTACGGGTTCGGGAGCTCCTACGAGCAGTACTTC	CASSYGFGSSYEQYF
TRBJ2-7	TRBV19	few	NA	TGTGCCAGTATAGGGGCGGATTCCTACGAGCAGTACTTC	CASIGADSYEQYF
TRBJ1-1	TRBV6-1	NA	NA	TGTGCCAGCAGTGAAGGGAGGAACACTGAAGCTTTCTTT	CASSEGRNTEAFF
TRBJ2-2	TRBV28	once	NA	TGTGCCAGCAGTCGCCCCGAGGGACTGAACACCGGGGAGCTGTTTTTT	CASSRPEGLNTGELFF
TRBJ1-1	TRBV5-5	NA	NA	TGTGCCAGCAGCACCCAAGGGGGTTCTTACACTGAAGCTTTCTTT	CASSTQGGSYTEAFF
TRBJ2-7	TRBV5-4	once	TRBD1	TGTGCCAGCAGCTCGGGACAGGTGAGCTCCTACGAGCAGTACTTC	CASSSGQVSSYEQYF
TRBJ1-5	TRBV20-1	NA	TRBD1	TGCAGTGCTAGTGATATTCGGGGGACAGGGGGCTCTCAGCCCCAGCATTTT	CSASDIRGTGGSQPQHF
TRBJ1-2	TRBV6-2/TRBV6-3	NA	TRBD1	TGTGCCAGCAGCCGGACAGGGGTTGGGTATGGCTACACCTTC	CASSRTGVGYGYTF
TRBJ2-7	TRBV29-1	NA	TRBD2	TGCAGCGTTGCTGGGCTAGCGGGAGTAGGCCACGAGCAGTACTTC	CSVAGLAGVGHEQYF
TRBJ1-6	TRBV5-6	NA	TRBD1	TGTGCCAGCAGCCCTACAGGGGCTTATAATTCACCCCTCCACTTT	CASSPTGAYNSPLHF
TRBJ2-5	TRBV5-1	NA	TRBD2	TGCGCCAGCAGCCAGGGACTAGCGGGAGGTGAAGAGACCCAGTACTTC	CASSQGLAGGEETQYF
TRBJ1-3	TRBV5-6	NA	NA	TGTGCCAGCAGCTTGGACAGGGCTAGAAACACCATATATTTT	CASSLDRARNTIYF
TRBJ1-1	TRBV12-3/TRBV12-4	NA	TRBD1	TGTGCCAGCAGTCGACAGGGTTCCACTGAAGCTTTCTTT	CASSRQGSTEAFF
TRBJ2-5	TRBV11-2	NA	TRBD1	TGTGCCAGCAGCAAGGAGACAGGGGGCGTCCAAGAGACCCAGTACTTC	CASSKETGGVQETQYF
TRBJ2-7	TRBV6-5	few	NA	TGTGCCAGCAGTTACTCTCCCGCCCAGGAGGGCTACGAGCAGTACTTC	CASSYSPAQEGYEQYF
TRBJ2-5	TRBV3-1/TRBV3-2	NA	TRBD1	TGTGCCAGCAGCCTACAGGGGACCCAGGAGACCCAGTACTTC	CASSLQGTQETQYF
TRBJ2-5	TRBV25-1	NA	TRBD1	TGTGCCAGCAGTGAACTGGGGACAGGGGTAGAGACCCAGTACTTC	CASSELGTGVETQYF
TRBJ1-2	TRBV5-1	NA	TRBD1	TGCGCCAGCAGCAGGACGACAGGGGGCGCCTATGGCTACACCTTC	CASSRTTGGAYGYTF
TRBJ1-1	TRBV29-1	NA	NA	TGCAGCGTTGGAGCCACAGGGAGAGAAGCTTTCTTT	CSVGATGREAFF
TRBJ2-5	TRBV19	NA	TRBD2	TGTGCCAGTAGTTTTACTAGCGGACTATTCCAAGAGACCCAGTACTTC	CASSFTSGLFQETQYF
TRBJ2-7	TRBV28	NA	TRBD2	TGTGCCAGCTCCGATACGGCTAGCGGACCCTACGAGCAGTACTTC	CASSDTASGPYEQYF
TRBJ1-4	TRBV4-1	once	TRBD1	TGCGCCAGCAGCCAGACCGGGACAGGGACGAGTACAAAACTGTTTTTT	CASSQTGTGTSTKLFF
TRBJ2-1	TRBV9	once	TRBD2	TGTGCCAGCAGCGTGGCTAGCGGGGGACACAATGAGCAGTTCTTC	CASSVASGGHNEQFF